These T cell receptor beta chains were read from a single sample in a study of cytomegalovirus exposure and HLA in healthy donors. Libraries were prepared by immunoSEQ multiplex PCR; TCRdb keeps only in-frame clonotypes and omits some of them. The sample consists of approximately 160,000 clones, approximately 70% of them appearing once. The sample taken for sequencing was PBMCs. The receptor source for this set is a middle-aged woman in good health and CMV-seropositive. Both conserved end residues are part of each CDR3. Fields, in order: V gene, D gene, J gene, clone size, CDR3 DNA, CDR3 protein. A D gene is named only where the DNA matches it firmly. Some rows have no size entry. The others give once, few or many, or a class for an expanded clone.

V: TRBV7-6
D: TRBD1
J: TRBJ1-3
size: .
DNA: TGTGCCAGCAGGGCCGGGACAGGGACTGGAAACACCATATATTTT
CDR3: CASRAGTGTGNTIYF

V: TRBV6-5
D: .
J: TRBJ2-3
size: .
DNA: TGTGCCAGCAGTACCCGACAGGGAGGTACGCAGTATTTT
CDR3: CASSTRQGGTQYF

V: TRBV7-8
D: .
J: TRBJ1-1
size: .
DNA: TGTGCCAGCAGCCGAGGCGGGGGGCGCGGAGCTTTCTTT
CDR3: CASSRGGGRGAFF

V: TRBV27
D: TRBD1
J: TRBJ1-2
size: .
DNA: TGTGCCAGCATGTTGGTCGCAGGGGGCAGAAGTGGCTACACCTTC
CDR3: CASMLVAGGRSGYTF

V: TRBV21-1
D: .
J: TRBJ2-7
size: .
DNA: TGTGCCAGCAGCAAATCGGGACTAACCTACGAGCAGTACTTC
CDR3: CASSKSGLTYEQYF

V: TRBV21-1
D: .
J: TRBJ2-5
size: .
DNA: TGTGCCAGCAGCAAAGGCGGGGTAGGAGGGTTTGAGACCCAGTACTTC
CDR3: CASSKGGVGGFETQYF

V: TRBV9
D: TRBD2
J: TRBJ2-7
size: few
DNA: TGTGCCAGCAGCGTAGACCCCCTTAGCGGGAACAGAGAGCAGTACTTC
CDR3: CASSVDPLSGNREQYF

V: TRBV6-4
D: TRBD2
J: TRBJ2-3
size: .
DNA: TGTGCCAGCGCTAGCGGGGGGGCGGAAGATACGCAGTATTTT
CDR3: CASASGGAEDTQYF

V: TRBV5-6
D: TRBD1
J: TRBJ2-2
size: .
DNA: TGTGCCAGCAGAAAGGACAGGGGGCAGGGGGAGCTGTTTTTT
CDR3: CASRKDRGQGELFF

V: TRBV7-9
D: .
J: TRBJ2-3
size: .
DNA: TGTGCCAGCAGCTTGTTCATAGATACGCAGTATTTT
CDR3: CASSLFIDTQYF

V: TRBV2
D: .
J: TRBJ2-7
size: .
DNA: TGTGCCAGCAGGCGGGACGGCTACGAGCAGTACTTC
CDR3: CASRRDGYEQYF

V: TRBV6-1
D: TRBD1
J: TRBJ2-7
size: few
DNA: TGTGCCAGTGGGACAGGCCCAGGGAGGCAGCAGTACTTC
CDR3: CASGTGPGRQQYF

V: TRBV9
D: .
J: TRBJ2-7
size: once
DNA: TGTGCCAGCAGCGTATCCCAGGGCTACGAGCAGTACTTC
CDR3: CASSVSQGYEQYF

V: TRBV5-4
D: TRBD2
J: TRBJ2-1
size: .
DNA: TGTGCCAGCAGCTTGTATCGGCTAGCGGGAGCCGATGAGCAGTTCTTC
CDR3: CASSLYRLAGADEQFF

V: TRBV9
D: .
J: TRBJ2-1
size: .
DNA: TGTGCCAGTACCGGGACTCCGGGCAATGAGCAGTTCTTC
CDR3: CASTGTPGNEQFF

V: TRBV7-2
D: .
J: TRBJ2-7
size: .
DNA: TGTGCCAGCAGATGGGAGTCAGCCTACGAGCAGTACTTC
CDR3: CASRWESAYEQYF

V: TRBV5-1
D: TRBD1
J: TRBJ2-1
size: .
DNA: TGCGCCAGCAGCTTGGCCCAGGGGGCGTTAGGTGAGCAGTTCTTC
CDR3: CASSLAQGALGEQFF

V: TRBV5-1
D: TRBD1
J: TRBJ2-5
size: few
DNA: TGCGCCAGCAGCCGACAGACAGGGGGCTTACAAGAGACCCAGTACTTC
CDR3: CASSRQTGGLQETQYF

V: TRBV7-2
D: .
J: TRBJ1-2
size: .
DNA: TGTGCCAGCAGCCCTAACACAGGGTCCTATGGCTACACCTTC
CDR3: CASSPNTGSYGYTF

V: TRBV7-2
D: .
J: TRBJ1-1
size: .
DNA: TGTGCCAGCAGCTTAAAGGGAGGGCACACTGAAGCTTTCTTT
CDR3: CASSLKGGHTEAFF

V: TRBV28
D: TRBD1
J: TRBJ2-7
size: .
DNA: TGTGCCAGCAATGGACAGGCCTCCTACGAGCAGTACTTC
CDR3: CASNGQASYEQYF

V: TRBV19
D: .
J: TRBJ1-2
size: few
DNA: TGTGCCAGTAGTAATCGGGGAACCTATGGCTACACCTTC
CDR3: CASSNRGTYGYTF

V: TRBV7-2
D: .
J: TRBJ1-2
size: .
DNA: TGTGCCAGCAGCTTAGCACAGTCGAGTTATGGCTACACCTTC
CDR3: CASSLAQSSYGYTF

V: TRBV5-1
D: .
J: TRBJ2-5
size: once
DNA: TGCGCCAGCAGAGGCGGGGCCAACCCTGCGGAGACCCAGTACTTC
CDR3: CASRGGANPAETQYF

V: TRBV6-4
D: .
J: TRBJ1-1
size: few
DNA: TGTGCCAGCAGCCTCGAGGAGGGTAACACTGAAGCTTTCTTT
CDR3: CASSLEEGNTEAFF

V: TRBV2
D: .
J: TRBJ1-3
size: .
DNA: TGTGCCAGCAGTGACGAAGGGGCCTCTGACACCATATATTTT
CDR3: CASSDEGASDTIYF

V: TRBV19
D: TRBD2
J: TRBJ2-2
size: .
DNA: TGTGCCAGCGGGAGGGAAACGAACACCGGGGAGCTGTTTTTT
CDR3: CASGRETNTGELFF

V: TRBV7-3
D: .
J: TRBJ2-3
size: .
DNA: TGTGCCAGCAGCTTATTAACAGATACGCAGTATTTT
CDR3: CASSLLTDTQYF

V: TRBV28
D: .
J: TRBJ2-2
size: .
DNA: TGTGCCAGCAGTTTCTTGGACACCTTCACCGGGGAGCTGTTTTTT
CDR3: CASSFLDTFTGELFF

V: TRBV11-2
D: TRBD1
J: TRBJ1-1
size: .
DNA: TGTGCCAGCAGCCCCCGACAGGGGAGGGAGAGCGGAGCTTTCTTT
CDR3: CASSPRQGRESGAFF

V: TRBV6-1
D: TRBD2
J: TRBJ2-5
size: .
DNA: TGTGCCAGCAGTGACGCTAGCGGGTCCGGGGAGCAGTACTTC
CDR3: CASSDASGSGEQYF

V: TRBV14
D: .
J: TRBJ1-2
size: .
DNA: TGTGCCAGCAGCCAAGGCGGTACCGGGTCCCGCTACGGCTACACCTTC
CDR3: CASSQGGTGSRYGYTF

V: TRBV5-4
D: TRBD2
J: TRBJ2-7
size: .
DNA: TGTGCCAGCAGCGAGCCGGGGGGGGGTGAGCAGTACTTC
CDR3: CASSEPGGGEQYF

V: TRBV28
D: .
J: TRBJ1-5
size: .
DNA: TGTGCCAGCAGGCTAGGGGGATCGCCCCAGCATTTT
CDR3: CASRLGGSPQHF

V: TRBV7-6
D: TRBD2
J: TRBJ2-7
size: .
DNA: TGTGCCAGCAGCCGGACTAGATCTAGCGAGCAGTACTTC
CDR3: CASSRTRSSEQYF

V: TRBV13
D: .
J: TRBJ1-3
size: .
DNA: TGTGCCAGCAGCTTATCGGCAGGGAACCCCCGAAGCTCTGGAAACACCATATATTTT
CDR3: CASSLSAGNPRSSGNTIYF

V: TRBV5-4
D: TRBD2
J: TRBJ2-5
size: .
DNA: TGTGCCAGCAGCTTGTCGCTAGCGGGGGGGCAAGAGACCCAGTACTTC
CDR3: CASSLSLAGGQETQYF

V: TRBV18
D: TRBD1
J: TRBJ1-2
size: .
DNA: TGTGCCAGCTCACCATCCCTACAGGGGGTAAAGGGTGGCTACACCTTC
CDR3: CASSPSLQGVKGGYTF

V: TRBV9
D: .
J: TRBJ1-1
size: .
DNA: TGTGCCAGCAGCGTAGAGTTCAGGAACACTGAAGCTTTCTTT
CDR3: CASSVEFRNTEAFF